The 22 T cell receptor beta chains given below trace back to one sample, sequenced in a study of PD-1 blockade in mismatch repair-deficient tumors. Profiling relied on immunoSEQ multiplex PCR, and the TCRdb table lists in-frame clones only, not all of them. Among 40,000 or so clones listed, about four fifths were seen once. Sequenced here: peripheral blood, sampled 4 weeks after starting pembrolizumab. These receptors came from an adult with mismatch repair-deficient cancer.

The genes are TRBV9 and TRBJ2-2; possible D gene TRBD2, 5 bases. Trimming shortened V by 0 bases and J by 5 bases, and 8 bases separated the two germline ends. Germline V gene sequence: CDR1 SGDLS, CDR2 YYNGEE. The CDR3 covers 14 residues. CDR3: CASSVDSGTGELFF. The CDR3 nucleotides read TGTGCCAGCAGCGTAGACTCGGGGACCGGGGAGCTGTTTTTT.

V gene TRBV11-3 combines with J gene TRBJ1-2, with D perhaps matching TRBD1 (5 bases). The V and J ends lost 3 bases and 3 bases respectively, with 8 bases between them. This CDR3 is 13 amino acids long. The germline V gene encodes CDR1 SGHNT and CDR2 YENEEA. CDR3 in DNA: TGTGCCAGCAGCTTGGGGCGGGACTATGGCTACACCTTC. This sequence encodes CASSLGRDYGYTF.

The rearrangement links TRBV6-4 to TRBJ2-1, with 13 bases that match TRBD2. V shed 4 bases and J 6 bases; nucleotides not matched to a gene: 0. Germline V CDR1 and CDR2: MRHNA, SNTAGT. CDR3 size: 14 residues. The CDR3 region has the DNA TGTGCCAGCAGTGGGACTAGCGGGAGCAATGAGCAGTTCTTC. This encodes CASSGTSGSNEQFF.

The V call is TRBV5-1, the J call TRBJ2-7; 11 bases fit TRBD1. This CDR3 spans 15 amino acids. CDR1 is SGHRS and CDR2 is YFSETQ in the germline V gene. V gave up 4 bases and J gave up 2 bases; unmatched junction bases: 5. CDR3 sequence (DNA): TGCGCCAGCAGCGGTCAGGGACAGGGGGCCTACGAGCAGTACTTC. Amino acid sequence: CASSGQGQGAYEQYF.

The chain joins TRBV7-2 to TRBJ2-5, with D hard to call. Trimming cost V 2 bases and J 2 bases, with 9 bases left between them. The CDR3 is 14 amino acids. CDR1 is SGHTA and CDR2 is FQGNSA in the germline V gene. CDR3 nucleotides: TGTGCCAGCAGCTTATCCTTGATACAAGAGACCCAGTACTTC. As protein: CASSLSLIQETQYF.

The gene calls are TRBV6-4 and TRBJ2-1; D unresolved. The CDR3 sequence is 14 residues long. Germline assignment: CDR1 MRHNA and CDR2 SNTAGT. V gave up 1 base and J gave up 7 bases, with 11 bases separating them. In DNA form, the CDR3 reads TGTGCCAGCAGTGACTTTTCAAAGGGAAATGAGCAGTTCTTC. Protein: CASSDFSKGNEQFF.

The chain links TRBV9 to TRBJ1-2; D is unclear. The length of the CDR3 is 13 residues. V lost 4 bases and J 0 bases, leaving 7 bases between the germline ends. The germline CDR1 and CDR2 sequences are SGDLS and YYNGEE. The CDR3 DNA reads TGTGCCAGCAGCCCCGGGGCTAACTATGGCTACACCTTC. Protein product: CASSPGANYGYTF.

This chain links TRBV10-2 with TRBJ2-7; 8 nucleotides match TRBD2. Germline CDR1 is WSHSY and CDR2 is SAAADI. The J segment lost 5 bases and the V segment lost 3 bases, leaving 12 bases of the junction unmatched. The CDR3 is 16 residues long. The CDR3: CASSDPRNGRAHEQYF. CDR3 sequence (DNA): TGCGCCAGCAGTGACCCAAGGAACGGGAGGGCCCACGAGCAGTACTTC.

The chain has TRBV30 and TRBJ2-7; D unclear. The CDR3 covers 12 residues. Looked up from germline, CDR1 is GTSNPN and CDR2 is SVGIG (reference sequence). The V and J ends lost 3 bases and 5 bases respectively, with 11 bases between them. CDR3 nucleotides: TGTGCCTGGAGCGCCCAACAGAACGAGCAGTACTTC. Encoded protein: CAWSAQQNEQYF.

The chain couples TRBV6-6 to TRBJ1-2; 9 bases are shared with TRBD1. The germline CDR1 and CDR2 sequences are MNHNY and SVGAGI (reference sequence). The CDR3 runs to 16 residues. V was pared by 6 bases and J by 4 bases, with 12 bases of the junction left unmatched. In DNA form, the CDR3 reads TGTGCCAGCAGATCCCTCACGACAGGGGGGCCCTATGGCTACACCTTC. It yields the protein CASRSLTTGGPYGYTF.

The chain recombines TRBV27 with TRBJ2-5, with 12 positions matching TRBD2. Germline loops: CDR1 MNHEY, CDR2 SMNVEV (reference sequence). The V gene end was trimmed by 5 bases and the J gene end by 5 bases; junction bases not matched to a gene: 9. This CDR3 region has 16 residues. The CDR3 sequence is CASSPRLAGGGETQYF. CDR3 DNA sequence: TGTGCCAGCAGTCCAAGGCTAGCGGGAGGGGGCGAGACCCAGTACTTC.

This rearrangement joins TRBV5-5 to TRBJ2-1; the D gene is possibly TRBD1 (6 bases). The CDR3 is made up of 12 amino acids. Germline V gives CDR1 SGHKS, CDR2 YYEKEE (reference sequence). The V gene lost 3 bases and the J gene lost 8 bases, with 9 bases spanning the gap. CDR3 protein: CASSSTGYEQFF. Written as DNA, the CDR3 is TGTGCCAGCAGCTCCACAGGGTATGAGCAGTTCTTC.

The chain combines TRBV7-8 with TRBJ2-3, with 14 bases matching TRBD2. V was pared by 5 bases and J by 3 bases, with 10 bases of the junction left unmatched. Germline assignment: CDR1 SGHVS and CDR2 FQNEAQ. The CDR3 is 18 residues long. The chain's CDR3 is CASSPPPGTSGRTDTQYF. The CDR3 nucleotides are TGTGCCAGCAGCCCACCCCCCGGGACTAGCGGGAGAACAGATACGCAGTATTTT.

The CDR3 spells CASSSRTGFEETQYF. DNA of the CDR3: TGTGCCAGCAGTTCCCGGACAGGGTTTGAAGAGACCCAGTACTTC. The chain joins TRBV6-5 to TRBJ2-5, with TRBD1 identical over 8 bases. The CDR3 is 15 residues long. Trimming took 4 bases from V and 3 from J; bases not matched to a gene: 7. CDR1 and CDR2 (germline): MNHEY, SVGAGI.

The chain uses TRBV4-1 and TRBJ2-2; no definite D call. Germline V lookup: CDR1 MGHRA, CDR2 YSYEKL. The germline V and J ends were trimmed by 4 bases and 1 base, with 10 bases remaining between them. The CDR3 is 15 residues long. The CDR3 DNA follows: TGCGCCAGCAGCCCGTGGGATGTGAACACCGGGGAGCTGTTTTTT. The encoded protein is CASSPWDVNTGELFF.

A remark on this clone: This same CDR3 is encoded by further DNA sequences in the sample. This chain's CDR3 is CASSSGGTQETQYF. DNA of the CDR3: TGTGCCAGCAGCTCAGGGGGAACCCAAGAGACCCAGTACTTC. This chain connects TRBV5-4 to TRBJ2-5; the match to TRBD1 covers 7 bases. The CDR3 has 14 amino acids. Germline lookup yields CDR1 SGHNT and CDR2 YYREEE (reference sequence). After removal of 3 bases from V and 1 base from J, the junction contained 3 bases not matched to a gene.

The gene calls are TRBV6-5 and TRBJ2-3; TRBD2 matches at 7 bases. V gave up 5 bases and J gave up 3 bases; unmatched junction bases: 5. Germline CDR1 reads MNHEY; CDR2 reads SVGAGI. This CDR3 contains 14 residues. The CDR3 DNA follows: TGTGCCAGCAGTCCCGGACTAGTTACAGATACGCAGTATTTT. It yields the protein CASSPGLVTDTQYF.

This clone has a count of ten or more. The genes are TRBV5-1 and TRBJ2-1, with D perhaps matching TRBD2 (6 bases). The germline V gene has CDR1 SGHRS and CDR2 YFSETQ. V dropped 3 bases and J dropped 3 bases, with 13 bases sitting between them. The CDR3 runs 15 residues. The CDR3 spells CASSSGTGNYNEQFF. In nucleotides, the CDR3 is TGCGCCAGCAGCTCTGGGACTGGAAACTACAATGAGCAGTTCTTC.

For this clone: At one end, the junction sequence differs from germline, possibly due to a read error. The CDR3 here is CASSQGFSGKPGPGPF. In nucleotides, the CDR3 is TGCGCCAGCAGCCAAGGGTTTTCAGGGAAACCGGGACCTGGACCTTTC. V usage is TRBV4-1 and J usage is TRBJ2-7; the D call may be TRBD1 or TRBD2 (5 bases each). CDR1 is MGHRA, CDR2 YSYEKL, per germline. CDR3 size: 16 residues.

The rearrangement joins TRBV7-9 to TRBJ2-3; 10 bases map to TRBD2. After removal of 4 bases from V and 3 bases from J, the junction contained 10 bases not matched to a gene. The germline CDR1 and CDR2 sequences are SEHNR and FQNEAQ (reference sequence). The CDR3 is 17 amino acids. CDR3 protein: CASSSLRTSGTTDTQYF. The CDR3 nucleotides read TGTGCCAGCAGCTCCCTACGCACTAGCGGGACTACAGATACGCAGTATTTT.

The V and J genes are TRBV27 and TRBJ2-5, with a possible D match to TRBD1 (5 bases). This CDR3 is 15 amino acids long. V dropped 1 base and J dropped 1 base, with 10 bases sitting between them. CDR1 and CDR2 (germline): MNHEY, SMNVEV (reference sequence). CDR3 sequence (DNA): TGTGCCAGCAGTTTATACGCAGGGCGCCAAGAGACCCAGTACTTC. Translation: CASSLYAGRQETQYF.

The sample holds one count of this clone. The CDR3 loop reads CASSRLGPGELFF. The CDR3 DNA is TGTGCCAGCTCACGGTTGGGCCCCGGGGAGCTGTTTTTT. The chain is built from TRBV18 and TRBJ2-2; D is uncertain. Germline-derived CDR1 and CDR2 are KGHSH and LQKENI. Trimming cost V 4 bases and J 6 bases, with 9 bases left between them. This CDR3 contains 13 residues. The whole variable domain, remainder taken from reference TRBV18 and TRBJ2-2, is NAGVMQNPRHLVRRRGQEARLRCSPMKGHSHVYWYRQLPEEGLKFMVYLQKENIIDESGMPKERFSAEFPKEGPSILRIQQVVRGDSAAYFCASSRLGPGELFFGEGSRLTVL.